This T cell receptor beta chain was captured in a study of blood T cell repertoires in COVID-19. The overall study: There were acute and convalescent COVID-19 samples, and they came from the United States, Italy and Spain.

Trimming left V 5 bases short and J 5 bases short, with 16 bases between. Per the germline V gene, CDR1 is SGHVS and CDR2 is FNYEAQ. CDR3 length: 15 amino acids. Allocation to cohorts depended on clinical history reported by the participants. Recovered status in Cohort 3 required two negative PCRs, clearance, or symptom resolution. Profiling relied on immunoSEQ multiplex PCR, and the TCRdb table lists in-frame clones only, not all of them. The data hold over 350,000 clones, with around nine tenths observed a single time. Sequenced input: PBMCs or T cells enriched from blood (not recorded which). The V call is TRBV7-6, the J call TRBJ1-5, with D perhaps TRBD1 (6 bases). The TCR sequence derives from a woman aged 45-65 years who had recovered from COVID-19. The CDR3 loop reads CASSPDTGSHQPQHF. CDR3 DNA: TGTGCCAGCAGCCCCGACACAGGGAGTCATCAGCCCCAGCATTTT.